One and the same sample provided the 27 T cell receptor beta chains below, sequenced in a study of technical replicates of blood from a handful of donors. Using immunoSEQ multiplex PCR, the repertoire was profiled, and TCRdb retains in-frame clones only, with some absent. This sample yields about 72,000 clones, of which roughly 92% are seen a single time; over 0.35% belongs to the top ten. Sequenced sample: T cells isolated from PBMCs. These receptors all stem from a human donor in good health.

This chain joins TRBV7-3 and TRBJ2-1; possibly TRBD2 for D (5 bases). V lost 3 bases and J lost 5, with 8 bases in between. The length of the CDR3 is 13 residues. Germline values: CDR1 SGHTA, CDR2 FQGTGA. The CDR3 spells CASSFGVNNEQFF. DNA for the CDR3: TGTGCCAGCAGCTTCGGGGTTAACAATGAGCAGTTCTTC. The full variable domain, with the rest looked up from reference TRBV7-3 and TRBJ2-1, is GAGVSQTPSNKVTEKGKYVELRCDPISGHTALYWYRQSLGQGPEFLIYFQGTGAADDSGLPNDRFFAVRPEGSVSTLKIQRTERGDSAVYLCASSFGVNNEQFFGPGTRLTVL.

The chain uses TRBV28 and TRBJ2-7; possibly TRBD2 for D (6 bases). This CDR3 region has 14 residues. Trimming pared 7 bases from V and 1 base from J, leaving 14 bases between. The germline V gene has CDR1 MDHEN and CDR2 SYDVKM. The CDR3 sequence: CASTSLAGSYEQYF. The CDR3 nucleotides read TGTGCCAGCACTTCACTAGCTGGTTCCTACGAGCAGTACTTC.

This chain connects TRBV10-3 to TRBJ2-3, with 9 bases that match TRBD1. Germline trimming cut 6 bases from V and 3 bases from J; bases unmatched to any gene: 7. There are 15 residues in the CDR3. In germline, CDR1 is ENHRY, CDR2 SYGVKD. Here the CDR3 reads CAISDRQGDTDTQYF. The DNA of the CDR3 is TGTGCCATCAGCGATAGACAGGGGGATACAGATACGCAGTATTTT.

This chain joins TRBV14 and TRBJ1-5, with no clear D. The germline V and J ends were trimmed by 1 base and 9 bases, with 10 bases remaining between them. Per germline, CDR1 SGHDN and CDR2 FVKESK. The CDR3 is 13 residues long. The CDR3 region is CASSQARAGPQHF. CDR3 coding DNA: TGTGCCAGCAGCCAAGCTAGGGCGGGGCCCCAGCATTTT.

This sequence joins TRBV7-2 and TRBJ2-3; D gene ambiguous. Deletions cut 0 bases from V and 0 bases from J, with 10 bases between. In germline, CDR1 is SGHTA, CDR2 FQGNSA. The CDR3 extends over 16 amino acids. DNA for the CDR3: TGTGCCAGCAGCTTAGCGGCGATAGCTAGCACAGATACGCAGTATTTT. Amino acids: CASSLAAIASTDTQYF.

This chain connects TRBV6-1 to TRBJ2-7; the match to TRBD1 covers 10 bases. Losses at the gene ends were 11 bases for V and 3 bases for J; bases not matched to a gene: 10. The V gene's germline CDR1 is MNHNS and CDR2 SASEGT. CDR3 size: 14 residues. The CDR3 DNA reads TGTGCCGCAAAGCCCTGGACAGGGGGCTACGAGCAGTACTTC. This codes for CAAKPWTGGYEQYF.

The table lists this clone with a few counts. The rearrangement links TRBV2 to TRBJ1-5; weak D call: TRBD1 (5 bases). V dropped 3 bases and J dropped 0 bases, with 15 bases sitting between them. The CDR3 totals 17 residues. Per the germline V gene, CDR1 is SNHLY and CDR2 is FYNNEI. Here the CDR3 DNA reads TGTGCCAGCAGTGATCCGACAGTACCCGTTAGCAATCAGCCCCAGCATTTT. It specifies CASSDPTVPVSNQPQHF.

J is TRBJ2-7 and V is TRBV28, with no clear D. This CDR3 comprises 14 residues. V dropped 3 bases and J dropped 7 bases, with 16 bases sitting between them. CDR1 is MDHEN and CDR2 is SYDVKM in the germline V gene. CDR3 protein: CASSFVERPKEQYF. DNA for the CDR3: TGTGCCAGCAGTTTTGTTGAGCGCCCTAAAGAGCAGTACTTC.

The chain couples TRBV19 to TRBJ1-1; a possible D gene is TRBD1 (6 bases). The CDR3 is 15 amino acids. Per germline, CDR1 LNHDA and CDR2 SQIVND (reference sequence). V was trimmed by 5 bases and J by 1 base, leaving 14 bases between them. The CDR3 spells CASSPGGQKNTEAFF. CDR3 sequence (DNA): TGTGCCAGTAGTCCCGGAGGACAGAAGAACACTGAAGCTTTCTTT.

The gene calls are TRBV4-1 and TRBJ2-1, with D unresolved. Germline assignment: CDR1 MGHRA and CDR2 YSYEKL. Trimming removed 4 bases at V and 10 bases at J, with 11 bases between. This CDR3 is built from 12 residues. In DNA form, the CDR3 reads TGCGCCAGCAGCCCGCCTGCGCGGGAGCAGTTCTTC. Protein sequence: CASSPPAREQFF.

This sequence joins TRBV6-1 and TRBJ2-3, with 7 nucleotides matching TRBD2. Germline loops: CDR1 MNHNS, CDR2 SASEGT. V lost 4 bases to trimming and J lost 2 bases; unmatched junction nucleotides: 9. There are 16 residues in the CDR3. The chain's CDR3 is CASSGTLAVYTDTQYF. As DNA, the CDR3 is TGTGCCAGCAGTGGCACCCTAGCGGTATACACAGATACGCAGTATTTT.

The chain links TRBV4-3 to TRBJ2-3; 7 nucleotides line up with TRBD2. The CDR3 is made up of 13 amino acids. V gave up 2 bases and J gave up 12 bases; unmatched junction bases: 8. In germline, CDR1 is LGHNA, CDR2 YSLEER. CDR3 region: CASSQSQAGSQYF. Here the CDR3 DNA reads TGCGCCAGCAGCCAATCTCAAGCGGGATCACAGTATTTT.

This chain joins TRBV7-8 and TRBJ2-7; tentatively, D is TRBD1 (6 bases). Germline V gives CDR1 SGHVS, CDR2 FQNEAQ. The CDR3 spans 15 residues. The V gene lost 5 bases and the J gene lost 3 bases, with 17 bases spanning the gap. The CDR3 bases are TGTGCCAGCAGCATTTCCGGGACACCTAACTACGAGCAGTACTTC. It encodes CASSISGTPNYEQYF.

This clone was detected only once. The J gene is TRBJ2-1, the V gene TRBV4-1; TRBD1 agrees at 9 bases. The CDR3 totals 15 residues. The germline gives CDR1 MGHRA, CDR2 YSYEKL. V lost 6 bases to trimming and J lost 8 bases; unmatched junction nucleotides: 11. CDR3 amino acids: CASSLTGGVGYEQFF. The CDR3 coding sequence is TGCGCCAGCAGTCTGACAGGGGGGGTAGGGTATGAGCAGTTCTTC.

V is TRBV2 and J is TRBJ2-1; TRBD2 matches at 7 bases. Trimming at V came to 3 bases and at J to 6 bases, leaving 8 bases not matched to a gene. This CDR3 spans 15 amino acids. Germline V gene sequence: CDR1 SNHLY, CDR2 FYNNEI. The CDR3 bases are TGTGCCAGCAGTGAGGGCGGGAGAGTTATCAATGAGCAGTTCTTC. Its protein product is CASSEGGRVINEQFF. Looking up the rest from reference TRBV2 and TRBJ2-1 gives the full variable domain: EPEVTQTPSHQVTQMGQEVILRCVPISNHLYFYWYRQILGQKVEFLVSFYNNEISEKSEIFDDQFSVERPDGSNFTLKIRSTKLEDSAMYFCASSEGGRVINEQFFGPGTRLTVL.

The chain couples TRBV9 to TRBJ2-3; 8 bases match TRBD2. In germline, CDR1 is SGDLS, CDR2 YYNGEE. This CDR3 has 18 amino acids. Losses at the gene ends were 1 base for V and 5 bases for J; bases not matched to a gene: 15. The CDR3 DNA reads as TGTGCCAGCAGCGTACGGCAGCGGGAGCATGTCTTGGTAGATACGCAGTATTTT. This encodes CASSVRQREHVLVDTQYF.

The genes are TRBV13 and TRBJ1-1; D is unresolved. The CDR3 spans 17 residues. Trimming left V 1 base short and J 0 bases short, with 15 bases between. Germline CDR1 is PRHDT and CDR2 is FYEKMQ (reference sequence). The CDR3 reads CASSLESNGLMNTEAFF. In DNA form, the CDR3 reads TGTGCCAGCAGCTTAGAGAGTAACGGTCTTATGAACACTGAAGCTTTCTTT.

The gene calls are TRBV7-3 and TRBJ1-1; 12 nucleotides align to TRBD1. V shed 5 bases and J 6 bases; nucleotides not matched to a gene: 4. CDR3 length equals 14 residues. Per the germline V gene, CDR1 is SGHTA and CDR2 is FQGTGA. CDR3 nucleotide sequence: TGTGCCAGCAGCCCGGGACAGGGGGCGCCTGAAGCTTTCTTT. Its translation: CASSPGQGAPEAFF.

This chain connects TRBV5-5 to TRBJ1-2; D remains ambiguous. CDR3 size: 16 residues. The ends were cut back, 2 bases at V and 3 bases at J, with 17 bases in the middle. Per germline, CDR1 SGHKS and CDR2 YYEKEE (reference sequence). The CDR3 region is CASSFWYGAEHYGYTF. The DNA of the CDR3 is TGTGCCAGCAGCTTTTGGTACGGAGCAGAGCACTATGGCTACACCTTC. Supplemented by reference TRBV5-5 and TRBJ1-2, the full variable domain reads DAGVTQSPTHLIKTRGQQVTLRCSPISGHKSVSWYQQVLGQGPQFIFQYYEKEERGRGNFPDRFSARQFPNYSSELNVNALLLGDSALYLCASSFWYGAEHYGYTFGSGTRLTVV.

The chain's CDR3 is CASSKPGTGVYEQYF. For the CDR3, the DNA is TGTGCCAGCAGTAAGCCCGGGACAGGGGTTTACGAGCAGTACTTC. The chain carries TRBV28 and TRBJ2-7; 10 bases align to TRBD1. V shed 5 bases and J 4 bases; nucleotides not matched to a gene: 8. The CDR3 runs 15 residues. Germline V gene data show CDR1 as MDHEN and CDR2 as SYDVKM.

This clone appeared once. The chain is built from TRBV30 and TRBJ1-2; no clear D gene. Trimming removed 0 bases at V and 4 bases at J, with 15 bases between. Looked up from germline, CDR1 is GTSNPN and CDR2 is SVGIG (reference sequence). The CDR3 sequence is 15 residues long. DNA of the CDR3: TGTGCCTGGAGTGTAGCCTGGAGCCGCATCTATGGCTACACCTTC. Its protein is CAWSVAWSRIYGYTF.

V usage is TRBV18 and J usage is TRBJ1-5; 8 bases line up with TRBD1. The CDR3 loop spans 14 amino acids. V dropped 4 bases and J dropped 8; count of bases not matched to a gene: 7. Germline lookup yields CDR1 KGHSH and CDR2 LQKENI. The CDR3 coding sequence is TGTGCCAGCTCACAAGACAGGGGAAGGGAGCCCCAGCATTTT. Its translation: CASSQDRGREPQHF.

The chain employs TRBV5-1 and TRBJ2-1, with no clear D. Germline V gives CDR1 SGHRS, CDR2 YFSETQ. The CDR3 sequence is 15 residues long. Trimming left V 0 bases short and J 3 bases short, with 10 bases between. The CDR3 protein is CASSLDKSYYNEQFF. CDR3 DNA: TGCGCCAGCAGCTTGGATAAGTCCTACTACAATGAGCAGTTCTTC.

The J gene is TRBJ2-3, the V gene TRBV6-5; D is possibly TRBD1 (6 bases). V was shortened by 7 bases and J by 1 base, with 15 bases between the two germline ends. The CDR3 is made up of 15 amino acids. CDR1 and CDR2 (germline): MNHEY, SVGAGI. The CDR3: CASMLQGRRTDTQYF. The CDR3 nucleotides are TGTGCCAGCATGTTACAGGGAAGGCGCACAGATACGCAGTATTTT.

This chain connects TRBV15 to TRBJ1-2; D perhaps matches TRBD1 (6 bases). The V end lost 0 bases, the J end lost 8 bases, and 19 bases lay between the germline ends. The CDR3 is made up of 16 amino acids. Germline loops: CDR1 LNHNV, CDR2 YYDKDF (reference sequence). The CDR3 DNA is TGTGCCACCAGCAGAGATCCTGCGGGGGGGCGTGGGGGCTACACCTTC. Translated: CATSRDPAGGRGGYTF.

V is TRBV11-3 and J is TRBJ2-1; TRBD2 matches at 10 bases. The CDR3 consists of 15 residues. The V segment lost 2 bases and the J segment 15 bases; nucleotides outside the gene matches: 13. Germline V gene sequence: CDR1 SGHNT, CDR2 YENEEA. The CDR3 is CASSLPGLASTRGFF. The CDR3 DNA sequence: TGTGCCAGCAGCTTACCGGGACTAGCGTCCACAAGGGGGTTCTTC.

J is TRBJ2-1 and V is TRBV6-5; TRBD2 might be the D (5 bases). Trimming left V 2 bases short and J 5 bases short, with 7 bases between. This CDR3 is built from 13 residues. Germline assignment: CDR1 MNHEY and CDR2 SVGAGI. The CDR3 DNA follows: TGTGCCAGCAGTTACCGGAGGAACAATGAGCAGTTCTTC. Residues: CASSYRRNNEQFF.